Sequencing of this T cell receptor (beta chain) was carried out in a study of T cells after yellow fever vaccination (dated by TCRdb to 2018 to 2020). With respect to the entire study: The SMART-Seq v4 Ultra Low Input RNA kit was used to prepare libraries from fractions with low cell numbers. Blood was collected at multiple timepoints before and after primary and secondary immunization, and bulk PBMC replicates and cell subsets were isolated. To follow T-cell clones before and after both primary and booster YFV17D yellow fever vaccination, bulk TCR alpha and beta repertoires underwent longitudinal sequencing. Two healthy male donors made up the cohort, one aged 18 to 30 years and the other aged 30 to 39 years.

From a lookup of the germline V gene, CDR1 and CDR2 are SGHTA and FQGNSA. Trimming removed 1 base from V and 2 bases from J, leaving 14 bases between the germline ends. The CDR3 runs 16 amino acids, cysteine and phenylalanine included. The CDR3 DNA has 48 bases and is translated from base 1. Study-wide conclusions, independent of this receptor: FACS-sorted repertoires could contain abundant contaminating clonotypes from the bulk population, so computational filtering was required. A small share of clonotypes was detected in both CD4 and CD8 compartments, with the overlap likely arising from convergent recombination. Most clones expanded after primary vaccination (roughly 96% of CD4 and roughly 91% of CD8) were re-detected after the booster, suggesting that broad memory maintenance occurred. The secondary T-cell response was weaker than the primary response but faster, peaking on day 5 instead of day 15. The study included only two donors, which limits how far the findings can be generalized.

The treatment or condition label of this sample denotes: live attenuated yellow fever vaccine strain. A standard Ficoll-Paque protocol was used to isolate PBMCs from peripheral blood. Dynabeads CD4 and CD8 positive selection kits were used to isolate CD4 and CD8 T-cell fractions. RNA was extracted with TriZol from bulk PBMCs, CD4 and CD8 fractions, and dextramer-positive and dextramer-negative fractions. Synthesis of TCR cDNA relied on 5'RACE template switching, a step that introduced a universal primer site along with unique molecular identifiers. Priming of cDNA synthesis was performed from both the TCR alpha and TCR beta constant segments. Two PCR steps were used to amplify libraries, with sample barcodes and sequencing adapters being added in the second step. Sequencing of libraries was done on Illumina HiSeq 2500 (2x100 bp) or NovaSeq (2x150 bp). On the authors' methods: MIGEC was used to demultiplex reads and collapse the reads into UMI consensus sequences, and MiXCR was used for V(D)J alignment. Clonotypes responding to the vaccine were identified with edgeR on replicate PBMC samples, with the criteria of FDR below 0.01 and a log2 fold change above 5 up to day 15. Bulk clonotypes were assigned CD4 or CD8 identity according to which sequenced CD4 or CD8 repertoire held them at higher abundance. TCRdb took the public reads, trimmed them with fastp at Q25, ran MiXCR for clone calling and kept in-frame beta chains. Every entry covers one CDR3 protein and lists the most common genes and DNA from its rows. The V and J calls follow TCRdb's processing rather than the paper's. Here the sample has over 120,000 distinct CDR3 sequences; roughly 6.7% occur a single time. About 0.6% of the sample is held by the ten biggest clonotypes.

On this clonotype itself: Its antigen is still unknown. Base-call qualities are not available, and no considerably larger clone is one nucleotide away.

This sequence originates from a man aged 25 to 40 who received the YFV17D yellow fever vaccine. Source: CD4+ T cells sorted from PBMCs, taken 10 days after the yellow fever booster vaccination. Rearrangement joined TRBV7-2 to TRBJ1-2; a weak D assignment points to TRBD1 (6 bases agree). The DNA sequence follows: TGTGCCAGCAGCTTAGTTTTACGGCAGGGGAACTATGGCTACACCTTC. This is translated as CASSLVLRQGNYGYTF.